The clone carrying this T cell receptor (beta chain) was observed a single time. A far larger clone is off by one base, so a read error is likely. The same CDR3 also results from other DNA sequences found in this sample. The data were obtained in a study of shared clonotypes between healthy human individuals. The CDR3 covers 14 residues. The germline V gene encodes CDR1 MNHEY and CDR2 SVGAGI. Clones were read by immunoSEQ multiplex PCR, and TCRdb kept only the in-frame ones, dropping some. Among under 1,100,000 clones listed, more than 75% were seen once. Source material: memory CD4+ T cells from PBMCs. Subset noted: CD45RA-negative fraction. The source of this sequence is a man between 18 and 35 years old in good health. Some clones in this sample may be carry-over from other donors' samples. The chain carries TRBV6-5 and TRBJ2-2, with D tentatively TRBD1 or TRBD2 (5 bases each). CDR3 DNA sequence: TGTGCCAGCAGGTCAGGGACGGACACCGGGGAGCTGTTTTTC. Translation: CASRSGTDTGELFF.